This TCR beta chain emerged from a study of T cell repertoires in aging, cancer and after chemotherapy. The template was genomic DNA from peripheral blood, not RNA. Rearranged V-D-J TRB sequences were amplified with a mixed TRB-A/B primer pool. TCRdb used MiXCR to reprocess the multiplex PCR reads, holding one entry per CDR3 protein. The sample consists of over 1,500 distinct CDR3 sequences, roughly 52% of them appearing once. Germline values: CDR1 MDHEN, CDR2 SYDVKM. Trimming cost V 5 bases and J 5 bases; bases outside gene matches: 13. The CDR3 is 16 residues long. This chain joins TRBV28 and TRBJ1-2; 8 nucleotides align to TRBD1. The sequence came from a human donor with a solid tumor. Sequenced: blood. The CDR3 DNA reads TGTGCCAGCAGTCCTCCGGCAGGGGGCCGTTTTTATGGCTACACCTTC. Translated: CASSPPAGGRFYGYTF.